The sequence of this TCR beta chain was determined in a study of shared clonotypes between healthy human individuals. General study points: Donor clonotype sharing was expected to depend on sequencing depth.

Points on this clone: Antigen specificity is unknown.

The CDR3 spans 13 residues. Trimming removed 2 bases at V and 8 bases at J, with 12 bases between. Germline V CDR1 and CDR2: MNHEY, SVGAGI. Profiled with immunoSEQ multiplex PCR; TCRdb holds only in-frame clones, not every one. This table holds fewer than 3 million clones, just under 95% found once. The sequenced material came from naive CD4+ T cells from PBMCs. Stated subset: CD45RA+ positively selected. V and J are TRBV6-5 and TRBJ1-1; D is undetermined. This clonotype was obtained from a man younger than 35 in good health. Some clones in this sample may be carry-over from other donors' samples. This CDR3 is CASSYPGFGEAFF. DNA of the CDR3: TGTGCCAGCAGTTACCCTGGGTTCGGGGAAGCTTTCTTT.